This TCR beta chain was found in a study of T cell responses to AZD1222 COVID-19 vaccine. Broader study findings: CD4 TCRs associated with vaccination spanned spike, dominating at 160-218 and 743-854. Breadth and depth of Spike-specific TCRs rose after two AZD1222 doses.

Second-dose timings of about 4 or about 12 weeks were pooled. Germline V gene sequence: CDR1 SGHAT, CDR2 FQNNGV. The CDR3 runs to 13 residues. Trimming left V 3 bases short and J 5 bases short, with 7 bases between. Details on this clone: The antigen is not known.

Only in-frame clones appear in the TCRdb table, and some are missing; sequencing was by immunoSEQ multiplex PCR. This sample has about 130,000 clones; approximately 91% occur once, and the top ten carry roughly 5.7%. The source of this sequence is an adult who received the AZD1222 COVID-19 vaccine. This chain links TRBV11-2 with TRBJ2-2; D is perhaps TRBD2 (5 bases). The sequencing here drew on peripheral blood, taken 28 days after the second AZD1222 dose. CDR3 loop: CASSFTGTGELFF. CDR3 DNA: TGTGCCAGCAGCTTCACGGGGACCGGGGAGCTGTTTTTT. Variable domain in full (rest from reference TRBV11-2 and TRBJ2-2): EAGVAQSPRYKIIEKRQSVAFWCNPISGHATLYWYQQILGQGPKLLIQFQNNGVVDDSQLPKDRFSAERLKGVDSTLKIQPAKLEDSAVYLCASSFTGTGELFFGEGSRLTVL.